These 16 T cell receptor beta chains were sequenced from one sample in a study of OX40 agonist ivuxolimab in advanced cancers. Repertoires were generated with immunoSEQ multiplex PCR, while TCRdb's copy carries only in-frame clones and drops some. In the table there are 65,000 to 90,000 clones, approximately 85% of which are singletons. Sequencing was performed on CD4+ or CD8+ T cells sorted from blood, taken in a trial of the OX40 agonist ivuxolimab. The receptors stem from an adult with an advanced solid tumor such as melanoma, head and neck, liver or kidney cancer.

This clone was found a few times. V is TRBV6-1 and J is TRBJ2-5, with TRBD2 matching 8 bases. The CDR3 has 12 amino acids. With 8 bases clipped from V and 5 bases from J, the junction kept 4 bases outside the gene matches. CDR1 and CDR2 from the germline V gene are MNHNS and SASEGT. The CDR3 DNA reads as TGTGCCAGCGTAGCGGGGCTGGAGACCCAGTACTTC. Protein sequence: CASVAGLETQYF.

The sample holds a few counts of this clone. The V and J genes are TRBV30 and TRBJ1-1, with D perhaps TRBD1 (5 bases). The CDR3 totals 14 residues. The germline V gene encodes CDR1 GTSNPN and CDR2 SVGIG (reference sequence). The V end was cut by 2 bases, the J end by 0 bases, with 10 bases between. The CDR3, as DNA: TGTGCCTGGAGTAGGGGTGCCTTGAACACTGAAGCTTTCTTT. Its protein product is CAWSRGALNTEAFF.

The rearrangement links TRBV27 to TRBJ1-2, with D hard to call. The CDR3 runs to 12 residues. V lost 10 bases to trimming and J lost 7 bases, with 16 bases between them. Per germline, CDR1 MNHEY and CDR2 SMNVEV (reference sequence). For the CDR3, the DNA is TGTGCCACGGGGAGGGCAGCCGCTGGCTACACCTTC. It encodes CATGRAAAGYTF.

The V and J genes are TRBV6-6 and TRBJ2-7, with D possibly being TRBD1 (6 bases). The germline CDR1 and CDR2 sequences are MNHNY and SVGAGI (reference sequence). The V and J ends lost 7 bases and 4 bases respectively, with 17 bases between them. The CDR3 is 14 residues long. This CDR3 reads CASTRAGAEYEQYF. CDR3 nucleotide sequence: TGTGCCAGCACCCGAGCAGGGGCGGAATACGAGCAGTACTTC.

The gene calls are TRBV30 and TRBJ1-5, with D perhaps matching TRBD1 (6 bases). V lost 5 bases and J 4 bases, leaving 15 bases between the germline ends. Germline V gene data show CDR1 as GTSNPN and CDR2 as SVGIG (reference sequence). CDR3 size: 14 residues. CDR3: CAWGGEIGNQPQHF. CDR3 DNA: TGTGCCTGGGGGGGCGAGATAGGAAATCAGCCCCAGCATTTT. Complete variable domain (other parts from reference TRBV30 and TRBJ1-5): SQTIHQWPATLVQPVGSPLSLECTVEGTSNPNLYWYRQAAGRGLQLLFYSVGIGQISSEVPQNLSASRPQDRQFILSSKKLLLSDSGFYLCAWGGEIGNQPQHFGDGTRLSIL.

This chain links TRBV7-2 with TRBJ2-3, with TRBD2 as a possible D gene (6 bases). Germline V gene data show CDR1 as SGHTA and CDR2 as FQGNSA. Trimming left V 3 bases short and J 2 bases short, with 9 bases between. This CDR3 contains 14 residues. Here the CDR3 reads CASSLAGNTDTQYF. DNA of the CDR3: TGTGCCAGCAGCTTGGCGGGGAACACAGATACGCAGTATTTT.

The gene calls are TRBV7-2 and TRBJ1-3; D gene unclear. The germline V gene encodes CDR1 SGHTA and CDR2 FQGNSA. V was clipped by 1 base and J by 2 bases, with 15 bases between them. This CDR3 has 17 amino acids. CDR3 sequence: CASSLGPVLSTGNTIYF. The CDR3 DNA sequence: TGTGCCAGCAGCTTAGGTCCAGTCCTTAGTACTGGAAACACCATATATTTT.

V gene TRBV18 combines with J gene TRBJ1-1; possible D gene TRBD1, 5 bases. CDR1 and CDR2 (germline): KGHSH, LQKENI. Trimming removed 0 bases at V and 6 bases at J, with 14 bases between. This CDR3 spans 15 amino acids. The CDR3 here is CASSPPIGGVPEAFF. The DNA of the CDR3 is TGTGCCAGCTCACCACCAATTGGGGGAGTTCCTGAAGCTTTCTTT.

This clone was detected once. The chain recombines TRBV7-2 with TRBJ2-1; 10 bases are a match to TRBD2. The V and J ends lost 5 bases and 5 bases, in that order; junction bases with no gene match: 6. CDR1 is SGHTA, CDR2 FQGNSA, per germline. The CDR3 covers 15 residues. The CDR3 bases are TGTGCCAGCAGCCCCGAGCGGGGGGGCCACAATGAGCAGTTCTTC. This gives the protein CASSPERGGHNEQFF.

This rearrangement joins TRBV6-5 to TRBJ1-6, with 8 positions matching TRBD1. This CDR3 contains 16 residues. The V and J ends lost 2 bases and 6 bases, in that order; junction bases with no gene match: 6. The germline V gene has CDR1 MNHEY and CDR2 SVGAGI. The CDR3, as DNA: TGTGCCAGCAGTTACCCCGGACAGGGATCTAATTCACCCCTCCACTTT. Translated, it gives CASSYPGQGSNSPLHF.

The rearrangement joins TRBV29-1 to TRBJ2-5, with 7 nucleotides matching TRBD2. Per the germline V gene, CDR1 is SQVTM and CDR2 is ANQGSEA. Losses at the gene ends were 6 bases for V and 4 bases for J; bases not matched to a gene: 8. The CDR3 is 13 residues long. The CDR3 bases are TGCAGCGTCCTTCTCCGACTAGCAGAGACCCAGTACTTC. Protein product: CSVLLRLAETQYF.

The chain links TRBV6-6 to TRBJ1-1; 10 bases line up with TRBD1. This CDR3 region has 14 residues. After removal of 8 bases from V and 6 bases from J, the junction contained 9 bases not matched to a gene. CDR1 is MNHNY and CDR2 is SVGAGI in the germline V gene (reference sequence). CDR3 DNA: TGTGCCAGCGCCGACAGGGGGCGCGTTCCTGAAGCTTTCTTT. This translates into CASADRGRVPEAFF.

The CDR3 is CASSFMGTVLTDTQYF. As DNA, the CDR3 is TGTGCCAGCAGCTTTATGGGGACCGTGCTTACAGATACGCAGTATTTT. The V gene is TRBV7-8, the J gene TRBJ2-3; D possibly uses TRBD1 or TRBD2 (5 bases each). Trimming took off 3 bases at V and 3 bases at J, with 16 bases between the two ends. The germline V gene has CDR1 SGHVS and CDR2 FQNEAQ. The length of the CDR3 is 16 residues.

This chain uses TRBV5-4 with TRBJ1-1; no reliable D call. Germline V gene lookup returns CDR1 SGHNT and CDR2 YYREEE (reference sequence). Deletions cut 2 bases from V and 3 bases from J, with 5 bases between. CDR3 length equals 12 residues. CDR3 sequence (DNA): TGTGCCAGCAGCTTTGTGGACACTGAAGCTTTCTTT. Its translation is CASSFVDTEAFF.

The chain employs TRBV4-2 and TRBJ2-7; no reliable D call. CDR3 length equals 14 residues. Trimming shortened V by 0 bases and J by 3 bases, and 9 bases separated the two germline ends. Germline V gives CDR1 LGHNA, CDR2 YNFKEQ. The CDR3 DNA is TGTGCCAGCAGCCAAGACGGGCAGGTCTACGAGCAGTACTTC. It yields the protein CASSQDGQVYEQYF.

The chain uses TRBV11-1 and TRBJ2-5, with 7 bases lining up with TRBD2. After removal of 5 bases from V and 3 bases from J, the junction contained 3 bases not matched to a gene. From germline, CDR1 is SGHAT and CDR2 FQDESV (reference sequence). This CDR3 has 13 residues. The CDR3 nucleotides are TGTGCCAGCAGCCGAAGCGGGGAAGAGACCCAGTACTTC. This sequence encodes CASSRSGEETQYF. Full variable domain (outside the CDR3, taken from reference TRBV11-1 and TRBJ2-5): EAEVAQSPRYKITEKSQAVAFWCDPISGHATLYWYRQILGQGPELLVQFQDESVVDDSQLPKDRFSAERLKGVDSTLKIQPAELGDSAMYLCASSRSGEETQYFGPGTRLLVL.